Below are 30 T cell receptor beta chains sequenced from a single sample in a study of CD8+CD57+ T cells in acquired aplastic anemia. According to the study, genomic DNA was the template for TCR beta VDJ and CDR3 profiling. TCRdb re-analysed the reads in MiXCR, keeping a single row per CDR3 protein. In the table there are some 200,000 distinct CDR3 sequences, approximately 57% of which are singletons. Sequences were obtained from sorted CD4+, CD8+, or CD8+CD57+ T cells (not recorded which) from PBMCs. Source of these receptors: a human donor in good health.

This chain joins TRBV10-2 and TRBJ2-1, with TRBD2 identical over 14 bases. The length of the CDR3 is 19 residues. After removal of 4 bases from V and 4 bases from J, the junction contained 12 bases not matched to a gene. Germline CDR1 WSHSY, CDR2 SAAADI. For the CDR3, the DNA is TGCGCCAGCAGTGCCCCGGGACTAGCGGGAGTTGGGGATTACAATGAGCAGTTCTTC. Amino acid sequence: CASSAPGLAGVGDYNEQFF.

This clonotype was found many times. This chain joins TRBV9 and TRBJ2-1; TRBD1 is a possible D gene (5 bases). CDR3 length: 14 amino acids. Per the germline V gene, CDR1 is SGDLS and CDR2 is YYNGEE. V was shortened by 4 bases and J by 0 bases, with 8 bases between the two germline ends. The chain's CDR3 is CASSQGSSYNEQFF. CDR3 in DNA: TGTGCCAGCAGCCAGGGTAGCTCCTACAATGAGCAGTTCTTC.

The V call is TRBV24-1, the J call TRBJ1-2, with D perhaps TRBD1 (6 bases). This CDR3 has 15 residues. Germline V gene lookup returns CDR1 KGHDR and CDR2 SFDVKD. Trimming pared 4 bases from V and 4 bases from J, leaving 15 bases between. CDR3 bases: TGTGCCACCAGTGAAGGGCAGGGGATTGGCTATGGCTACACCTTC. This sequence encodes CATSEGQGIGYGYTF.

The rearrangement joins TRBV12-3 or TRBV12-4 to TRBJ2-1, with D unresolved. V was trimmed by 6 bases and J by 6 bases, leaving 15 bases between them. The CDR3 runs to 14 residues. The CDR3 spells CASSQDPRGNEQFF. CDR3 DNA: TGTGCCAGCAGCCAGGACCCGAGAGGCAATGAGCAGTTCTTC.

This clonotype showed up many times. The V call is TRBV10-1, the J call TRBJ1-1, with D perhaps matching TRBD1 (6 bases). V lost 7 bases, J lost 0 bases, and 18 bases lay in between. The CDR3 consists of 16 residues. Germline V gene lookup returns CDR1 WNHNN and CDR2 SYGVQD (reference sequence). CDR3 in DNA: TGCGCCAGCATGGCGGGGGGCTCCACTTTGAACACTGAAGCTTTCTTT. Translated: CASMAGGSTLNTEAFF.

This clonotype showed up many times. The chain uses TRBV5-6 and TRBJ1-6; D may be TRBD1 (6 bases). V was shortened by 0 bases and J by 4 bases, with 14 bases between the two germline ends. The CDR3 runs 17 residues. Per the germline V gene, CDR1 is SGHDT and CDR2 is YYEEEE. The CDR3 region is CASSLGTASEYNSPLHF. CDR3 in DNA: TGTGCCAGCAGCTTGGGGACAGCATCTGAATATAATTCACCCCTCCACTTT.

Many counts were recorded for this clonotype. The chain couples TRBV7-9 to TRBJ1-1; 8 bases match TRBD1. Germline V gene sequence: CDR1 SEHNR, CDR2 FQNEAQ (reference sequence). There are 12 residues in the CDR3. Unmatched junction bases numbered 6, after V lost 4 bases and J lost 11 bases. In DNA form, the CDR3 reads TGTGCCAGCAGCTGGACAGGGAACGGGGCTTTCTTT. This gives the protein CASSWTGNGAFF.

There are many counts of this clonotype. The V gene is TRBV10-3, the J gene TRBJ2-7; weak D call: TRBD1 (6 bases). Germline V gene data show CDR1 as ENHRY and CDR2 as SYGVKD. V lost 4 bases and J lost 2, with 9 bases in between. This CDR3 region has 13 residues. The CDR3 bases are TGTGCCATCAGTGTAAACAGGGCCTACGAGCAGTACTTC. The encoded protein is CAISVNRAYEQYF.

To note about this clonotype: At one end the junction does not follow the germline gene, possibly because of a read error. The chain carries TRBV11-3 and TRBJ2-1; TRBD2 agrees at 7 bases. The CDR3 has 11 amino acids. Germline-derived CDR1 and CDR2 are SGHNT and YENEEA. The CDR3 protein is CASSYGLEQSF. CDR3 nucleotides: TGTGCCAGCAGCTACGGACTAGAGCAGTCCTTC.

As for this clonotype: A read error may account for a junction end that differs from germline. The V gene is TRBV7-9, the J gene TRBJ2-5, with TRBD2 as a possible D gene (5 bases). The CDR3 consists of 13 residues. Germline-derived CDR1 and CDR2 are SEHNR and FQNEAQ (reference sequence). CDR3 nucleotides: TGTGCCAGCAGCGTAGAGGGAGAAGAGGCCCAGTACTTC. This gives the protein CASSVEGEEAQYF.

Points on this clonotype: An end of the junction differs from the germline gene, which may be a read error. The CDR3 loop is CASSLQGRLYGYTF. In DNA, the CDR3 is TGTGCCAGCAGCCTACAGGGGAGATTGTATGGCTACACCTTC. The rearrangement links TRBV5-1 to TRBJ1-2, with TRBD1 matching over 7 bases. This CDR3 is built from 14 residues. The germline V gene encodes CDR1 SGHRS and CDR2 YFSETQ.

There are a few counts of this clonotype. Possible read error: a much larger clone is one base away. The chain is built from TRBV6-5 and TRBJ2-7; D remains ambiguous. The CDR3 contains 12 residues. Per the germline V gene, CDR1 is MNHEY and CDR2 is SVGAGI. V lost 7 bases to trimming and J lost 2 bases, with 9 bases between them. The CDR3 loop reads CASKDAAYEQYF. The DNA of the CDR3 is TGTGCCAGCAAAGACGCGGCCTACGAGCAGTACTTC.

J is TRBJ2-2 and V is TRBV7-9, with 10 nucleotides matching TRBD1. The germline CDR1 and CDR2 sequences are SEHNR and FQNEAQ (reference sequence). The J segment lost 4 bases and the V segment lost 4 bases, leaving 3 bases of the junction unmatched. This CDR3 is built from 15 residues. For the CDR3, the DNA is TGTGCCAGCAGCTACGGACAGGGGGGCACCGGGGAGCTGTTTTTT. Translated, it gives CASSYGQGGTGELFF.

This chain uses TRBV3-1 with TRBJ1-2; perhaps TRBD1 as D (5 bases). V was trimmed by 4 bases and J by 8 bases, leaving 17 bases between them. Germline CDR1 and CDR2: LGHDT and YNNKEL (reference sequence). The CDR3 covers 14 residues. DNA for the CDR3: TGTGCCAGCAGCCCCCGGGACGGACTAGGAGGCTACACCTTC. This codes for CASSPRDGLGGYTF.

The J gene is TRBJ1-2, the V gene TRBV10-3; 9 positions match TRBD1. This CDR3 comprises 13 residues. Trimming took 8 bases from V and 4 from J; bases not matched to a gene: 5. CDR1 and CDR2 (germline): ENHRY, SYGVKD. In DNA form, the CDR3 reads TGTGCCATCCCGAGGACAGGGGCCTATGGCTACACCTTC. It codes for CAIPRTGAYGYTF.

This clonotype appeared many times. CDR3 DNA sequence: TGTGCCAGCAGCCTCGGGCCTGGTCTCGACGAGCAGTACTTC. Translated: CASSLGPGLDEQYF. The chain employs TRBV7-9 and TRBJ2-7, with unresolved D. This CDR3 spans 14 amino acids. Trimming pared 5 bases from V and 5 bases from J, leaving 16 bases between. Per germline, CDR1 SEHNR and CDR2 FQNEAQ (reference sequence).

This clonotype turned up a few times. The chain employs TRBV27 and TRBJ1-1; possible D gene TRBD1, 6 bases. This CDR3 region has 15 residues. Trimming cost V 7 bases and J 4 bases, with 19 bases left between them. Germline V gives CDR1 MNHEY, CDR2 SMNVEV (reference sequence). The CDR3 DNA is TGTGCCAGCACCAATCCCGGCGGGGGCGGCACTGAAGCTTTCTTT. Translated, it gives CASTNPGGGGTEAFF.

The rearrangement joins TRBV24-1 to TRBJ2-7; D tentatively reads TRBD1 or TRBD2 (5 bases each). Germline loops: CDR1 KGHDR, CDR2 SFDVKD. CDR3 size: 13 residues. Trimming pared 9 bases from V and 2 bases from J, leaving 13 bases between. The CDR3 loop reads CATSGAATYEQYF. CDR3 bases: TGTGCCACCTCCGGGGCGGCAACCTACGAGCAGTACTTC.

The J gene is TRBJ2-2, the V gene TRBV9; TRBD2 matches at 8 bases. Germline V gene data show CDR1 as SGDLS and CDR2 as YYNGEE. This CDR3 contains 13 residues. The trim removed 5 bases at V and 6 bases at J, leaving 3 bases unmatched. The CDR3 sequence: CASSSGGAGELFF. Written as DNA, the CDR3 is TGTGCCAGCAGTTCCGGGGGGGCCGGGGAGCTGTTTTTT.

This clonotype was seen many times. The genes are TRBV7-9 and TRBJ1-1; D might be TRBD1 (6 bases). Germline values: CDR1 SEHNR, CDR2 FQNEAQ (reference sequence). The V end lost 1 base, the J end lost 6 bases, and 9 bases lay between the germline ends. The length of the CDR3 is 13 residues. The CDR3 is CASSLEEGAEAFF. In DNA, the CDR3 is TGTGCCAGCAGCTTAGAGGAGGGGGCTGAAGCTTTCTTT.

This clonotype was seen more than once but under ten times. This chain joins TRBV7-9 and TRBJ2-7; D ambiguous. Germline CDR1 SEHNR, CDR2 FQNEAQ (reference sequence). The CDR3 runs 10 residues. V was pared by 6 bases and J by 7 bases, with 7 bases between. Written as DNA, the CDR3 is TGTGCCAGCAGTGTTCAAGAGCAGTACTTC. It specifies CASSVQEQYF. The whole variable domain, remainder taken from reference TRBV7-9 and TRBJ2-7, is DTGVSQNPRHKITKRGQNVTFRCDPISEHNRLYWYRQTLGQGPEFLTYFQNEAQLEKSRLLSDRFSAERPKGSFSTLEIQRTEQGDSAMYLCASSVQEQYFGPGTRLTVT.

This clonotype was observed once. The V and J genes are TRBV7-2 and TRBJ2-5; D may be TRBD2 (6 bases). The V end was cut by 5 bases, the J end by 1 base, with 17 bases between. The CDR3 sequence is 16 residues long. Germline V gene lookup returns CDR1 SGHTA and CDR2 FQGNSA. CDR3 region: CASSLPGAGLQETQYF. In DNA, the CDR3 is TGTGCCAGCAGCCTTCCAGGCGCGGGACTCCAAGAGACCCAGTACTTC.

The genes are TRBV24-1 and TRBJ2-3; no clear D gene. In germline, CDR1 is KGHDR, CDR2 SFDVKD. CDR3 size: 15 residues. V was shortened by 3 bases and J by 0 bases, with 9 bases between the two germline ends. CDR3 in amino acids: CATSDARLSTDTQYF. CDR3 nucleotide sequence: TGTGCCACCAGTGATGCCAGGCTTAGCACAGATACGCAGTATTTT.

The V call is TRBV19, the J call TRBJ2-1; D ambiguous. The CDR3 has 14 residues. Trimming left V 3 bases short and J 2 bases short, with 8 bases between. Germline loops: CDR1 LNHDA, CDR2 SQIVND (reference sequence). The DNA of the CDR3 is TGTGCCAGTAGTATTACTTCTCCCTACAATGAGCAGTTCTTC. Its protein product is CASSITSPYNEQFF.

As regards this clonotype: The junction does not match germline at one end; this may be a read error. The chain links TRBV7-9 to TRBJ2-1; D call uncertain. Germline loops: CDR1 SEHNR, CDR2 FQNEAQ (reference sequence). CDR3 size: 14 residues. CDR3 sequence reads: CASSLASEYNKQFF. CDR3 DNA: TGTGCCAGCAGCTTAGCCAGCGAGTACAATAAGCAGTTCTTC.

This clonotype was picked up one time. The rearrangement uses TRBV28 and TRBJ1-5, with D possibly TRBD1 on 6 matching bases. In germline, CDR1 is MDHEN, CDR2 SYDVKM. The ends were cut back, 6 bases at V and 0 bases at J, with 12 bases in the middle. The CDR3 covers 15 residues. CDR3 loop: CASRRRGHSNQPQHF. In nucleotides, the CDR3 is TGTGCCAGCAGACGCAGGGGACATAGCAATCAGCCCCAGCATTTT.

CDR3 amino acids: CAISESPGNTIYF. CDR3 nucleotides: TGTGCCATCAGTGAGTCCCCGGGAAACACCATATATTTT. The genes are TRBV10-3 and TRBJ1-3; D is unclear. Germline CDR1 is ENHRY and CDR2 is SYGVKD. V was shortened by 0 bases and J by 4 bases, with 4 bases between the two germline ends. The CDR3 has 13 amino acids.

This clonotype was picked up a small number of times. The chain joins TRBV27 to TRBJ2-7; D is uncertain. Deletions cut 2 bases from V and 3 bases from J, with 8 bases between. Germline lookup yields CDR1 MNHEY and CDR2 SMNVEV (reference sequence). The CDR3 contains 13 residues. In DNA form, the CDR3 reads TGTGCCAGCAGTTTAGGGATGGACTACGAGCAGTACTTC. Translated, it gives CASSLGMDYEQYF.

The V and J genes are TRBV20-1 and TRBJ1-5, with D unresolved. V dropped 3 bases and J dropped 5 bases, with 17 bases sitting between them. Germline V lookup: CDR1 DFQATT, CDR2 SNEGSKA (reference sequence). The CDR3 covers 15 residues. CDR3 in amino acids: CSARTSGRFDQPQHF. The CDR3, as DNA: TGCAGTGCTAGGACGTCGGGCCGATTCGATCAGCCCCAGCATTTT.

There are many counts of this clonotype. This chain connects TRBV29-1 to TRBJ2-7; D possibly corresponds to TRBD1 (7 bases). The CDR3 totals 16 residues. The V end lost 0 bases, the J end lost 2 bases, and 17 bases lay between the germline ends. Looked up from germline, CDR1 is SQVTM and CDR2 is ANQGSEA. CDR3 DNA: TGCAGCGTTGAAGATCCCGGGACTCAGGGGGCCTACGAGCAGTACTTC. Its translation is CSVEDPGTQGAYEQYF.